This T cell receptor beta chain was retrieved from a study of cytomegalovirus exposure and HLA in healthy donors. CDR1 and CDR2 from the germline V gene are MNHNS and SASEGT. Losses at the gene ends were 7 bases for V and 7 bases for J; bases not matched to a gene: 7. This CDR3 spans 13 amino acids. This clone came up once. Its matching antigen is unknown. When sampled, the donors appeared nominally healthy, though they likely had unrecorded immune exposures. Study results and limitations: The analysis excluded some indistinguishable V segments, including TRBV6-2 and TRBV6-3. There were approximately 150 TCR beta chains listed as cytomegalovirus-associated. TCR beta V- and J-gene trimming, according to a later analysis, was linked to a missense DCLRE1C variant.

Primers for the PCR totalled 60 Vbeta and 13 Jbeta. Generated by immunoSEQ multiplex PCR, the TCRdb table keeps only in-frame clones and is missing some. The table includes some 210,000 clones, more than 75% detected once. The genes are TRBV6-1 and TRBJ2-1; 7 bases are shared with TRBD1. The sample was PBMCs. The clonotype originates from a man aged 25 to 45 in good health and CMV-seronegative. Here the CDR3 DNA reads TGTGCCAGCATAACAGGGGTTACGAATGAGCAGTTCTTC. This codes for CASITGVTNEQFF.